Each of the 14 T cell receptor beta chains below was sequenced from the same sample in a study of OX40 agonist ivuxolimab in advanced cancers. Produced via immunoSEQ multiplex PCR; TCRdb's table is partial and in-frame only. The repertoire holds approximately 70,000 clones, with roughly four fifths as singletons. This specimen consisted of CD4+ or CD8+ T cells sorted from blood, obtained in a trial of the OX40 agonist ivuxolimab. Receptor source: an adult with an advanced solid tumor such as melanoma, head and neck, liver or kidney cancer.

This chain links TRBV7-9 with TRBJ1-2; a weak D match, TRBD1 (6 bases). Trimming removed 5 bases from V and 4 bases from J, with 11 bases in between. The CDR3 is 13 residues long. The germline V gene has CDR1 SEHNR and CDR2 FQNEAQ (reference sequence). The CDR3 coding sequence is TGTGCCAGCAGCACAGGGTCGGGCTATGGCTACACCTTC. Protein product: CASSTGSGYGYTF.

This chain links TRBV5-1 with TRBJ1-1; possible D gene TRBD1, 6 bases. Trimming took off 4 bases at V and 4 bases at J, with 17 bases between the two ends. Germline CDR1 and CDR2: SGHRS and YFSETQ. The CDR3 covers 15 residues. CDR3 sequence (DNA): TGCGCCAGCAGCCCTTCAGGGGATCTTGGCACTGAAGCTTTCTTT. Translating gives CASSPSGDLGTEAFF.

The rearrangement uses TRBV11-2 and TRBJ2-1; D might be TRBD1 or TRBD2, each matching 5 bases. Per germline, CDR1 SGHAT and CDR2 FQNNGV. With 0 bases removed from V and 9 bases from J, the gap between germline ends came to 12 bases. This CDR3 has 14 residues. CDR3 loop: CASSLESGAGEQFF. CDR3 DNA: TGTGCCAGCAGCTTAGAATCTGGGGCGGGTGAGCAGTTCTTC.

The rearrangement links TRBV6-1 to TRBJ2-1; unclear D gene. Germline-derived CDR1 and CDR2 are MNHNS and SASEGT. The CDR3 is made up of 15 amino acids. The ends were cut back, 4 bases at V and 1 base at J, with 11 bases in the middle. CDR3 loop: CASSAEQLSYNEQFF. The CDR3 DNA is TGTGCCAGCAGTGCGGAACAGCTGTCCTACAATGAGCAGTTCTTC.

This clone is a singleton in its sample. CDR3 bases: TGTGCCAGCAGCGTCCGGGACAGGGTGTCGGTTAACTATGGCTACACCTTC. Its translation is CASSVRDRVSVNYGYTF. The V call is TRBV7-9, the J call TRBJ1-2; 9 bases are a match to TRBD1. Germline values: CDR1 SEHNR, CDR2 FQNEAQ (reference sequence). The J segment lost 1 base and the V segment lost 5 bases, leaving 11 bases of the junction unmatched. There are 17 residues in the CDR3. Complete variable domain (other parts from reference TRBV7-9 and TRBJ1-2): DTGVSQNPRHKITKRGQNVTFRCDPISEHNRLYWYRQTLGQGPEFLTYFQNEAQLEKSRLLSDRFSAERPKGSFSTLEIQRTEQGDSAMYLCASSVRDRVSVNYGYTFGSGTRLTVV.

The V and J genes are TRBV6-5 and TRBJ2-1, with 7 positions matching TRBD2. The CDR3 length is 16 residues. V lost 0 bases to trimming and J lost 8 bases; unmatched junction nucleotides: 10. Germline V gene lookup returns CDR1 MNHEY and CDR2 SVGAGI. CDR3 loop: CASSYSAASGRDEQFF. The CDR3 region has the DNA TGTGCCAGCAGTTACTCGGCCGCTAGCGGTCGCGATGAGCAGTTCTTC.

A single count supports this clone. The chain combines TRBV6-1 with TRBJ1-2; possible D gene TRBD1, 5 bases. The CDR3 runs to 17 residues. Germline values: CDR1 MNHNS, CDR2 SASEGT. V lost 0 bases to trimming and J lost 5 bases, with 19 bases between them. CDR3: CASSEARGGYGRYGYTF. Written as DNA, the CDR3 is TGTGCCAGCAGTGAAGCCCGGGGCGGGTACGGGAGGTATGGCTACACCTTC.

The genes are TRBV4-1 and TRBJ2-1; D call uncertain. Trimming left V 3 bases short and J 8 bases short, with 8 bases between. There are 12 residues in the CDR3. The germline V gene has CDR1 MGHRA and CDR2 YSYEKL. The chain's CDR3 is CASSHYRDEQFF. CDR3 DNA sequence: TGCGCCAGCAGCCACTATCGGGATGAGCAGTTCTTC.

This clone showed up just once. The V call is TRBV7-2, the J call TRBJ2-5, with TRBD2 as a possible D gene (6 bases). Germline lookup yields CDR1 SGHTA and CDR2 FQGNSA. The CDR3 is 14 residues long. V lost 0 bases and J 5 bases, leaving 10 bases between the germline ends. CDR3 sequence (DNA): TGTGCCAGCAGCTTAGCGGGGGGAGGTGAGACCCAGTACTTC. It translates to CASSLAGGGETQYF.

J is TRBJ1-1 and V is TRBV9, with TRBD1 as a possible D gene (5 bases). This CDR3 has 15 amino acids. CDR1 SGDLS and CDR2 YYNGEE come from the germline V gene. Trimming shortened V by 5 bases and J by 1 base, and 15 bases separated the two germline ends. As DNA, the CDR3 is TGTGCCAGCAGTCCTCGGGGCAACCGGAACACTGAAGCTTTCTTT. Residues: CASSPRGNRNTEAFF.

This clone was counted a few times. This sequence joins TRBV19 and TRBJ1-5, with 10 bases identical to TRBD1. The V gene's germline CDR1 is LNHDA and CDR2 SQIVND (reference sequence). The CDR3 covers 13 residues. The V segment lost 6 bases and the J segment 6 bases; nucleotides outside the gene matches: 2. Here the CDR3 reads CASRDRGFQPQHF. The DNA of the CDR3 is TGTGCCAGTAGGGACAGGGGGTTTCAGCCCCAGCATTTT. Combining the CDR3 with reference TRBV19 and TRBJ1-5 gives the whole variable domain DGGITQSPKYLFRKEGQNVTLSCEQNLNHDAMYWYRQDPGQGLRLIYYSQIVNDFQKGDIAEGYSVSREKKESFPLTVTSAQKNPTAFYLCASRDRGFQPQHFGDGTRLSIL.

The chain couples TRBV28 to TRBJ2-7; 16 nucleotides agree with TRBD2. The junction had 9 bases not matched to a gene; V was cut back by 5 bases and J by 2 bases. This CDR3 has 18 amino acids. The germline V gene has CDR1 MDHEN and CDR2 SYDVKM. CDR3 bases: TGTGCCAGCAGTCAACGCCCGGGACTAGCGGGAGGGCCCTACGAGCAGTACTTC. It specifies CASSQRPGLAGGPYEQYF.

The chain links TRBV29-1 to TRBJ1-2; unclear D gene. The CDR3 runs to 15 residues. Trimming cost V 5 bases and J 4 bases, with 20 bases left between them. Germline CDR1 SQVTM, CDR2 ANQGSEA. The CDR3 is CSVLMTTPRVYGYTF. The CDR3 DNA sequence: TGCAGCGTTCTAATGACCACGCCGAGGGTCTATGGCTACACCTTC.

This clone was picked up one time. The V and J genes are TRBV7-9 and TRBJ1-1; unclear D gene. Germline V gene sequence: CDR1 SEHNR, CDR2 FQNEAQ (reference sequence). V gave up 3 bases and J gave up 4 bases, with 3 bases separating them. The CDR3 has 11 amino acids. CDR3 sequence (DNA): TGTGCCAGCAGCTTCATCACTGAAGCTTTCTTT. Translated: CASSFITEAFF.